These T cell receptor beta chains were read from a single sample in a study of CD8 T cells in Susac syndrome. TCRdb re-derived calls from the immunoSEQ multiplex PCR reads in MiXCR, one entry per CDR3 protein. There are fewer than 80,000 distinct CDR3 sequences in the sample; roughly 94% occur only once, and roughly 0.22% lies in the top ten. The sequenced material came from CD8+ T cells from PBMCs. Source of these receptors: a human donor in good health. Each CDR3 is given with its conserved first and last residue. The order of the fields is V gene, J gene, clone size, D gene, CDR3 protein, CDR3 DNA. The D gene is left open where the match is weak. Not all rows give a size; the values are once, few, many and, for expanded clones, a class.

v_gene: TRBV15; j_gene: TRBJ1-1; abundance: NA; d_gene: NA; CDR3aa: CATSRPLELLSEDTEAFF; CDR3nt: TGTGCCACCAGCAGACCTCTAGAGCTACTATCAGAGGACACTGAAGCTTTCTTT
v_gene: TRBV6-5; j_gene: TRBJ1-1; abundance: NA; d_gene: TRBD1; CDR3aa: CASSLTGEGTEAFF; CDR3nt: TGTGCCAGCAGCTTGACAGGGGAGGGCACTGAAGCTTTCTTT
v_gene: TRBV4-1; j_gene: TRBJ2-6; abundance: NA; d_gene: TRBD2; CDR3aa: CASSQDPPGASGGVLTF; CDR3nt: TGCGCCAGCAGCCAAGATCCCCCCGGAGCTAGCGGGGGCGTCCTGACTTTC
v_gene: TRBV30; j_gene: TRBJ2-5; abundance: NA; d_gene: NA; CDR3aa: CAWSVGRETQYF; CDR3nt: TGTGCCTGGAGTGTTGGTCGGGAGACCCAGTACTTC
v_gene: TRBV7-3; j_gene: TRBJ1-1; abundance: once; d_gene: NA; CDR3aa: CASSFAGTTEAFF; CDR3nt: TGTGCCAGCAGCTTCGCCGGGACCACTGAAGCTTTCTTT
v_gene: TRBV2; j_gene: TRBJ2-7; abundance: NA; d_gene: TRBD1; CDR3aa: CAVRTGYYEQYF; CDR3nt: TGTGCCGTTCGGACAGGGTACTACGAGCAGTACTTC
v_gene: TRBV7-2; j_gene: TRBJ1-5; abundance: NA; d_gene: NA; CDR3aa: CASSPTGLGQPQHF; CDR3nt: TGTGCCAGCAGCCCCACAGGGTTGGGTCAGCCCCAGCATTTT
v_gene: TRBV27; j_gene: TRBJ2-3; abundance: NA; d_gene: TRBD2; CDR3aa: CASSLWERGSTDTQYF; CDR3nt: TGTGCCAGCAGTTTATGGGAGCGGGGGAGCACAGATACGCAGTATTTT
v_gene: TRBV5-4; j_gene: TRBJ2-2; abundance: NA; d_gene: NA; CDR3aa: CASSLRWQNTGELFF; CDR3nt: TGTGCCAGCAGCTTGAGATGGCAGAACACCGGGGAGCTGTTTTTT
v_gene: TRBV29-1; j_gene: TRBJ2-5; abundance: NA; d_gene: NA; CDR3aa: CSVGVGIQETQYF; CDR3nt: TGCAGCGTTGGGGTGGGAATACAAGAGACCCAGTACTTC
v_gene: TRBV6-2/TRBV6-3; j_gene: TRBJ2-1; abundance: NA; d_gene: NA; CDR3aa: CASTPRGYNEQFF; CDR3nt: TGTGCCAGCACCCCCAGGGGCTACAATGAGCAGTTCTTC
v_gene: TRBV28; j_gene: TRBJ2-6; abundance: NA; d_gene: NA; CDR3aa: CASSFSLFSGANVLTF; CDR3nt: TGTGCCAGCAGTTTCTCGCTGTTCTCTGGGGCCAACGTCCTGACTTTC
v_gene: TRBV4-2; j_gene: TRBJ1-6; abundance: once; d_gene: NA; CDR3aa: CASSQFSERPPLHF; CDR3nt: TGTGCCAGCAGCCAATTTTCAGAGCGACCACCCCTCCACTTT
v_gene: TRBV29-1; j_gene: TRBJ2-2; abundance: NA; d_gene: NA; CDR3aa: CSVLSGTGELFF; CDR3nt: TGCAGCGTTCTCTCGGGGACCGGGGAGCTGTTTTTT
v_gene: TRBV29-1; j_gene: TRBJ1-2; abundance: NA; d_gene: NA; CDR3aa: CSVEVARDEGLYGYTF; CDR3nt: TGCAGCGTTGAAGTGGCGAGGGACGAGGGACTATATGGCTACACCTTC
v_gene: TRBV30; j_gene: TRBJ2-7; abundance: NA; d_gene: NA; CDR3aa: CACRSRLFYEQYF; CDR3nt: TGTGCCTGTCGTTCCCGACTCTTCTACGAGCAGTACTTC
v_gene: TRBV23-1; j_gene: TRBJ2-2; abundance: NA; d_gene: NA; CDR3aa: CARGKGDSNTGELFF; CDR3nt: TGCGCCAGGGGGAAGGGCGATTCGAACACCGGGGAGCTGTTTTTT
v_gene: TRBV4-1; j_gene: TRBJ2-7; abundance: NA; d_gene: NA; CDR3aa: CASSQEIEGPQGPYEQYF; CDR3nt: TGCGCCAGCAGCCAAGAAATCGAGGGACCCCAGGGCCCCTACGAGCAGTACTTC
v_gene: TRBV28; j_gene: TRBJ1-6; abundance: NA; d_gene: NA; CDR3aa: CASSGLWTEGNSPLHF; CDR3nt: TGTGCCAGCAGTGGCTTATGGACAGAGGGTAATTCACCCCTCCACTTT
v_gene: TRBV29-1; j_gene: TRBJ1-2; abundance: NA; d_gene: NA; CDR3aa: CSVEAGVNYGYTF; CDR3nt: TGCAGCGTTGAGGCGGGGGTGAACTATGGCTACACCTTC
v_gene: TRBV20-1; j_gene: TRBJ2-7; abundance: NA; d_gene: NA; CDR3aa: CSARSPEGLTGEQYF; CDR3nt: TGCAGTGCTAGGAGCCCGGAAGGTCTTACCGGGGAGCAGTACTTC
v_gene: TRBV5-1; j_gene: TRBJ2-2; abundance: NA; d_gene: NA; CDR3aa: CASSVTGTGELFF; CDR3nt: TGCGCCAGCAGCGTCACAGGCACCGGGGAGCTGTTTTTT
v_gene: TRBV30; j_gene: TRBJ1-2; abundance: NA; d_gene: NA; CDR3aa: CAWSVGPGNYGYTF; CDR3nt: TGTGCCTGGAGTGTAGGGCCTGGGAACTATGGCTACACCTTC
v_gene: TRBV6-6; j_gene: TRBJ1-1; abundance: NA; d_gene: NA; CDR3aa: CASSSRPNTEAFF; CDR3nt: TGTGCCAGCAGTAGTAGACCCAACACTGAAGCTTTCTTT
v_gene: TRBV30; j_gene: TRBJ2-7; abundance: once; d_gene: TRBD1; CDR3aa: CAWSVGQKNEQYF; CDR3nt: TGTGCCTGGAGTGTGGGACAGAAGAACGAGCAGTACTTC
v_gene: TRBV4-3; j_gene: TRBJ1-6; abundance: NA; d_gene: NA; CDR3aa: CASSQESRDSYNSPLHF; CDR3nt: TGCGCCAGCAGCCAAGAAAGCAGAGACTCCTATAATTCACCCCTCCACTTT
v_gene: TRBV4-1; j_gene: TRBJ2-7; abundance: NA; d_gene: NA; CDR3aa: CASSQGKNGDYEQYF; CDR3nt: TGCGCCAGCAGCCAAGGAAAAAACGGGGACTACGAGCAGTACTTC
v_gene: TRBV12-3/TRBV12-4; j_gene: TRBJ2-1; abundance: NA; d_gene: NA; CDR3aa: CASMGVYNEQFF; CDR3nt: TGTGCCAGCATGGGGGTATACAATGAGCAGTTCTTC
v_gene: TRBV30; j_gene: TRBJ2-5; abundance: NA; d_gene: TRBD2; CDR3aa: CAWSTGGETQYF; CDR3nt: TGTGCCTGGAGTACCGGGGGGGAGACCCAGTACTTC
v_gene: TRBV30; j_gene: TRBJ1-1; abundance: once; d_gene: NA; CDR3aa: CAWDRNMNTEAFF; CDR3nt: TGTGCCTGGGACAGGAATATGAACACTGAAGCTTTCTTT
v_gene: TRBV24-1; j_gene: TRBJ2-1; abundance: NA; d_gene: NA; CDR3aa: CATSDWGANNEQFF; CDR3nt: TGTGCCACCAGTGATTGGGGGGCGAACAATGAGCAGTTCTTC
v_gene: TRBV28; j_gene: TRBJ2-1; abundance: NA; d_gene: NA; CDR3aa: CASSLGLTSYNEQFF; CDR3nt: TGTGCCAGCAGTTTAGGGTTAACGTCCTACAATGAGCAGTTCTTC
v_gene: TRBV29-1; j_gene: TRBJ1-3; abundance: NA; d_gene: NA; CDR3aa: CSVISSGNTIYF; CDR3nt: TGCAGCGTAATCTCCTCTGGAAACACCATATATTTT
v_gene: TRBV11-2; j_gene: TRBJ2-3; abundance: NA; d_gene: NA; CDR3aa: CASSLGDSLRQYF; CDR3nt: TGTGCCAGCAGCTTAGGGGACTCCCTAAGGCAGTATTTT
v_gene: TRBV7-9; j_gene: TRBJ1-2; abundance: NA; d_gene: NA; CDR3aa: CASSLAKDRAYGYTF; CDR3nt: TGTGCCAGCAGCTTAGCGAAGGACAGAGCCTATGGCTACACCTTC
v_gene: TRBV6-2/TRBV6-3; j_gene: TRBJ1-5; abundance: NA; d_gene: NA; CDR3aa: CAVGGARQPQHF; CDR3nt: TGTGCCGTAGGGGGGGCTCGGCAGCCCCAGCATTTT
v_gene: TRBV19; j_gene: TRBJ1-5; abundance: NA; d_gene: TRBD1; CDR3aa: CASRWGQGSNQPQHF; CDR3nt: TGTGCCAGTAGGTGGGGACAGGGCTCCAATCAGCCCCAGCATTTT
v_gene: TRBV29-1; j_gene: TRBJ2-7; abundance: NA; d_gene: NA; CDR3aa: CSVGGVVLQASYEQYF; CDR3nt: TGCAGCGTTGGTGGGGTTGTATTACAGGCCTCCTACGAGCAGTACTTC
v_gene: TRBV20-1; j_gene: TRBJ2-5; abundance: NA; d_gene: NA; CDR3aa: CSARPSEHRGETQYF; CDR3nt: TGCAGTGCTAGACCCTCGGAGCATCGTGGGGAGACCCAGTACTTC
v_gene: TRBV2; j_gene: TRBJ2-6; abundance: NA; d_gene: NA; CDR3aa: CASRGRAGANVLTF; CDR3nt: TGTGCCAGCAGAGGCCGGGCCGGGGCCAACGTCCTGACTTTC
v_gene: TRBV4-3; j_gene: TRBJ2-2; abundance: NA; d_gene: TRBD2; CDR3aa: CASSQDSGLAVRNTGELFF; CDR3nt: TGCGCCAGCAGCCAAGATAGCGGACTAGCGGTCCGGAACACCGGGGAGCTGTTTTTT
v_gene: TRBV6-5; j_gene: TRBJ1-1; abundance: NA; d_gene: TRBD1; CDR3aa: CASSYNRGLGTEAFF; CDR3nt: TGTGCCAGCAGTTACAACAGGGGGCTGGGCACTGAAGCTTTCTTT